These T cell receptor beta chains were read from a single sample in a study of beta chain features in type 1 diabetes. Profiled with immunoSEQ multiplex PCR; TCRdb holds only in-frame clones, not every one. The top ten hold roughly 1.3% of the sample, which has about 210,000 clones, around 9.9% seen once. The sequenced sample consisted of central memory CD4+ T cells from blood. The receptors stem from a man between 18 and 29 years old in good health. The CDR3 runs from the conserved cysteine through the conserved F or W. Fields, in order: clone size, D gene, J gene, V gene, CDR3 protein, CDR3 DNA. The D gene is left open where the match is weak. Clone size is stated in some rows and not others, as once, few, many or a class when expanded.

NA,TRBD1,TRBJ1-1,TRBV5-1,CASSLEGQGTEAFF,TGCGCCAGCAGCTTGGAAGGACAGGGAACTGAAGCTTTCTTT
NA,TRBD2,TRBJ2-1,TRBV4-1,CASRTSGRVGNEQFF,TGCGCCAGCAGGACTAGCGGGAGGGTAGGCAATGAGCAGTTCTTC
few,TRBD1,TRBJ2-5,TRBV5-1,CASSTGERQGAETQYF,TGCGCCAGCAGTACCGGAGAACGGCAGGGGGCAGAGACCCAGTACTTC
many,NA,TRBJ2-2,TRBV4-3,CASSPGPYLNTGELFF,TGCGCCAGCAGCCCCGGGCCTTACTTAAACACCGGGGAGCTGTTTTTT
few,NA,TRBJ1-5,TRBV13,CASSLRGNQPQHF,TGTGCCAGCAGCTTAAGGGGGAATCAGCCCCAGCATTTT
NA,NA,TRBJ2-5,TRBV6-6,CASSYDGSQETQYF,TGTGCCAGCAGTTACGACGGCTCCCAAGAGACCCAGTACTTC
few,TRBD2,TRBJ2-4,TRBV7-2,CASSLDPRREDIQYF,TGTGCCAGCAGCTTAGACCCGAGACGGGAGGACATTCAGTACTTC
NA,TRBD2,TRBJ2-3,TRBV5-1,CASSRGSGLAATDTQYF,TGCGCCAGCAGCAGGGGATCCGGGCTAGCGGCCACAGATACGCAGTATTTT
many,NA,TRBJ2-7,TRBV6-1,CASSPPGEEQYF,TGTGCCAGCAGTCCCCCAGGAGAAGAGCAGTACTTC
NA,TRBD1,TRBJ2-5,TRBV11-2,CASSSNPTGYETQYF,TGTGCCAGCAGCTCGAATCCGACAGGGTACGAGACCCAGTACTTC
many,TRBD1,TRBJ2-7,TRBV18,CASSRDRADEQYF,TGTGCCAGCTCAAGGGACAGGGCGGACGAGCAGTACTTC
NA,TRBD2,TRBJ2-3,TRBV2,CASTLAGGVTDTQYF,TGTGCCAGCACACTAGCGGGAGGGGTCACAGATACGCAGTATTTT
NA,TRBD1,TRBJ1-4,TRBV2,CASRDREDDEKLFF,TGTGCCAGCCGGGACAGGGAGGATGATGAAAAACTGTTTTTT
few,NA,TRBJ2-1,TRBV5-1,CASSPLDSGTYNEQFF,TGCGCCAGCAGCCCTTTGGACAGCGGGACCTACAATGAGCAGTTCTTC
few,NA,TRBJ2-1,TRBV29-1,CSVGARWTPAFF,TGCAGCGTTGGGGCACGGTGGACACCCGCTTTCTTC
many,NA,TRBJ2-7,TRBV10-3,CAIKSFGDRYEQYF,TGTGCCATCAAATCCTTCGGGGACCGCTACGAGCAGTACTTC
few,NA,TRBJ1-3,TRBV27,CASSSRRPNSGNTIYF,TGTGCCAGCAGTTCAAGACGGCCCAACTCTGGAAACACCATATATTTT
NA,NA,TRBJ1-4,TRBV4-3,CASSQEAIATNEKLFF,TGCGCCAGCAGCCAAGAGGCCATCGCAACTAATGAAAAACTGTTTTTT
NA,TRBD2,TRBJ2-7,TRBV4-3,CASSQELVGREGRFRQQYF,TGCGCCAGCAGCCAAGAGTTGGTTGGGCGGGAGGGCCGATTTCGTCAGCAGTACTTC
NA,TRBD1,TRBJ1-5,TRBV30,CAWSVLDRVDQPQHF,TGTGCCTGGAGTGTGTTGGACAGGGTTGATCAGCCCCAGCATTTT
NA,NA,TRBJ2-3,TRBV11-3,CASSLDMAGGEDTQYF,TGTGCCAGCAGCTTAGATATGGCAGGTGGGGAAGATACGCAGTATTTT
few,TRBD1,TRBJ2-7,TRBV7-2,CASSRDRGAYEQYF,TGTGCCAGCAGCCGGGACAGGGGGGCCTACGAGCAGTACTTC